A single sample is the source of the 32 T cell receptor beta chains below, sequenced in a study of CD8 T cells in ankylosing spondylitis. Study results and limitations: Roughly 8 highly homologous variants made up a TCR beta motif, and this motif appeared characteristic of ankylosing spondylitis blood.

A single record per CDR3 protein comes from TCRdb applying MiXCR to the 5' RACE reads. Among about 540,000 distinct CDR3 sequences listed, more than 9.5% were seen once. No cognate antigen is known for these TCRs. What was sequenced was blood, either unsorted or a sorted T cell fraction (not recorded which). The receptors were sampled from a male donor with ankylosing spondylitis.

In its sample, this clonotype was seen a few times. The chain has TRBV5-1 and TRBJ1-4; possibly TRBD1 for D (6 bases). CDR3 length: 16 residues. V gave up 1 base and J gave up 7 bases, with 17 bases separating them. Germline V gives CDR1 SGHRS, CDR2 YFSETQ. CDR3: CASSLLMGLGGEKLFF. CDR3 bases: TGCGCCAGCAGCTTGCTCATGGGGCTAGGGGGTGAAAAACTGTTTTTT. The full variable domain, with the rest looked up from reference TRBV5-1 and TRBJ1-4, is KAGVTQTPRYLIKTRGQQVTLSCSPISGHRSVSWYQQTPGQGLQFLFEYFSETQRNKGNFPGRFSGRQFSNSRSEMNVSTLELGDSALYLCASSLLMGLGGEKLFFGSGTQLSVL.

This clonotype has only a few counts. The rearrangement joins TRBV5-1 to TRBJ2-5, with 9 bases matching TRBD2. The CDR3 is 15 residues long. Germline values: CDR1 SGHRS, CDR2 YFSETQ. With 4 bases clipped from V and 3 bases from J, the junction kept 7 bases outside the gene matches. DNA of the CDR3: TGCGCCAGCAGCCCCACGACTAGCGGTAAAGAGACCCAGTACTTC. It codes for CASSPTTSGKETQYF.

This clonotype has just a few counts. This chain joins TRBV29-1 and TRBJ2-3; D unresolved. The V and J ends lost 8 bases and 9 bases respectively, with 27 bases between them. Per the germline V gene, CDR1 is SQVTM and CDR2 is ANQGSEA. CDR3 length: 15 residues. The CDR3 here is CSLSGLNVERGTQYF. CDR3 nucleotides: TGCAGCCTGTCCGGGCTCAACGTAGAACGTGGCACGCAGTATTTT.

The chain couples TRBV20-1 to TRBJ2-1; D is unresolved. From germline, CDR1 is DFQATT and CDR2 SNEGSKA (reference sequence). V shed 3 bases and J shed 8 bases, with 11 bases lying between them. The CDR3 length is 12 residues. CDR3 DNA: TGCAGTGCTAGGGATATATACGATGAGCAGTTCTTC. Its protein product is CSARDIYDEQFF.

This clonotype was seen a handful of times. The gene calls are TRBV6-1 and TRBJ2-7, with unresolved D. Germline values: CDR1 MNHNS, CDR2 SASEGT. The CDR3 is 13 amino acids. V lost 7 bases and J 0 bases, leaving 10 bases between the germline ends. The CDR3 DNA reads as TGTGCCAGCAAATTTCTTAGCTCCTACGAGCAGTACTTC. Translation: CASKFLSSYEQYF.

J is TRBJ1-2 and V is TRBV11-2; no firm D call. Germline V gene lookup returns CDR1 SGHAT and CDR2 FQNNGV. There are 13 residues in the CDR3. The V end was cut by 1 base, the J end by 4 bases, with 7 bases between. In nucleotides, the CDR3 is TGTGCCAGCAGCTTAGGGATCTCCTATGGCTACACCTTC. This gives the protein CASSLGISYGYTF.

The chain combines TRBV5-6 with TRBJ1-5, with D maybe TRBD1 (6 bases). Germline values: CDR1 SGHDT, CDR2 YYEEEE. Trimming took off 1 base at V and 7 bases at J, with 12 bases between the two ends. The CDR3 is made up of 14 amino acids. CDR3 DNA sequence: TGTGCCAGCAGCTTGAGGTCAGGGGCCCAGCCCCAGCATTTT. Protein: CASSLRSGAQPQHF.

This clonotype was recorded many times. The chain joins TRBV11-3 to TRBJ2-1; TRBD2 matches at 12 bases. Germline-derived CDR1 and CDR2 are SGHNT and YENEEA. The CDR3 has 15 amino acids. V trimming: 3 bases; J trimming: 7 bases; junction bases outside the gene matches: 4. For the CDR3, the DNA is TGTGCCAGCAGCTTCAGAGGACTAGCGGGAAATGAGCAGTTCTTC. Translation: CASSFRGLAGNEQFF.

This sequence joins TRBV28 and TRBJ2-3; D is possibly TRBD2 (6 bases). Germline CDR1 MDHEN, CDR2 SYDVKM. The CDR3 extends over 17 amino acids. V lost 5 bases and J 0 bases, leaving 18 bases between the germline ends. Here the CDR3 DNA reads TGTGCCAGCAGTCCCCCTATAGTTGGGACTAGCACAGATACGCAGTATTTT. Translation: CASSPPIVGTSTDTQYF.

The chain joins TRBV9 to TRBJ2-5; D unresolved. Germline lookup yields CDR1 SGDLS and CDR2 YYNGEE. This CDR3 comprises 16 residues. V was shortened by 4 bases and J by 5 bases, with 21 bases between the two germline ends. CDR3 residues: CASSPGYIPFEETQYF. CDR3 DNA sequence: TGTGCCAGCAGCCCTGGGTACATCCCCTTTGAGGAGACCCAGTACTTC.

This clonotype was seen only a few times. J is TRBJ1-4 and V is TRBV10-3; maybe TRBD1 (6 bases). Per germline, CDR1 ENHRY and CDR2 SYGVKD. V lost 3 bases and J lost 6, with 17 bases in between. The CDR3 has 16 amino acids. The CDR3 DNA sequence: TGTGCCATCAGTGAAGAGACAGGAAGAGGACATGAAAAACTGTTTTTT. Its translation: CAISEETGRGHEKLFF.

The rearrangement uses TRBV24-1 and TRBJ2-2, with TRBD2 matching 8 bases. The CDR3 has 15 amino acids. CDR1 is KGHDR and CDR2 is SFDVKD in the germline V gene. V lost 4 bases and J lost 7; bases outside the gene matches: 7. The CDR3 here is CATSELGRAGGELFF. As DNA, the CDR3 is TGTGCCACCAGTGAGCTCGGGAGGGCCGGCGGGGAGCTGTTTTTT.

At least ten counts were recorded for this clonotype. The rearrangement joins TRBV21-1 to TRBJ1-1. TRBV21-1 is a pseudogene segment. The CDR3 consists of 17 residues. The CDR3 region has the DNA TGTGCCAGCAGCAAAGGAGAGAGATACTTGAGGAACACTGAAGCTTTCTTT. Amino acid sequence: CASSKGERYLRNTEAFF.

There are a few counts of this clonotype. The rearrangement joins TRBV5-6 to TRBJ1-4; D might be TRBD1 (6 bases). The germline gives CDR1 SGHDT, CDR2 YYEEEE. This CDR3 is 14 amino acids long. Trimming took 2 bases from V and 10 from J, leaving 15 bases between them. The CDR3 protein is CASSLWQGLGKLFF. As DNA, the CDR3 is TGTGCCAGCAGCTTATGGCAGGGGCTGGGAAAACTGTTTTTT.

CDR3 sequence: CAWSGTSGRYEQYV. CDR3 bases: TGTGCCTGGTCAGGGACTAGCGGGCGGTACGAGCAGTACGTC. The chain employs TRBV30 and TRBJ2-7; 12 bases are a match to TRBD2. Germline-derived CDR1 and CDR2 are GTSNPN and SVGIG (reference sequence). The length of the CDR3 is 14 residues. J lost 4 bases, V lost 5 bases, and 6 bases had no gene match.

In this sample, this clonotype turned up many times. The J gene is TRBJ2-3, the V gene TRBV18; D not resolved. This CDR3 is built from 11 residues. V dropped 4 bases and J dropped 5 bases, with 4 bases sitting between them. Germline V gives CDR1 KGHSH, CDR2 LQKENI. The CDR3: CASSQQDTQYF. The CDR3 region has the DNA TGTGCCAGCTCACAACAAGATACGCAGTATTTT.

The chain couples TRBV5-1 to TRBJ2-7; possibly TRBD1 for D (7 bases). Trimming cost V 0 bases and J 0 bases, with 16 bases left between them. The germline V gene encodes CDR1 SGHRS and CDR2 YFSETQ. CDR3 size: 17 residues. CDR3: CASSLGGGGTLSYEQYV. CDR3 DNA: TGCGCCAGCAGCTTGGGAGGAGGGGGCACCCTCTCCTACGAGCAGTACGTC.

A few counts support this clonotype. The CDR3 nucleotides are TGCGCCAGCAGGAAGGGGCCCGACTCTGGAAACACCATATATTTT. Its protein product is CASRKGPDSGNTIYF. This sequence joins TRBV10-1 and TRBJ1-3; possibly TRBD1 for D (5 bases). V shed 6 bases and J shed 0 bases, with 12 bases lying between them. The CDR3 has 15 amino acids. Germline V gene lookup returns CDR1 WNHNN and CDR2 SYGVQD (reference sequence).

This clonotype was counted between two and nine times. The rearrangement joins TRBV7-2 to TRBJ2-3; 9 nucleotides align to TRBD2. The germline V gene has CDR1 SGHTA and CDR2 FQGNSA. V shed 1 base and J 5 bases; nucleotides not matched to a gene: 4. The CDR3 is 15 residues long. The CDR3 DNA sequence: TGTGCCAGCAGCTTAGAGGCGGGAGGGATAGATACGCAGTATTTT. This encodes CASSLEAGGIDTQYF. The full variable domain, its missing parts supplied by reference TRBV7-2 and TRBJ2-3, is GAGVSQSPSNKVTEKGKDVELRCDPISGHTALYWYRQSLGQGLEFLIYFQGNSAPDKSGLPSDRFSAERTGGSVSTLTIQRTQQEDSAVYLCASSLEAGGIDTQYFGPGTRLTVL.

This clonotype showed up just a few times. V usage is TRBV3-1 and J usage is TRBJ2-3; D unresolved. Germline loops: CDR1 LGHDT, CDR2 YNNKEL (reference sequence). V gave up 3 bases and J gave up 6 bases, with 10 bases separating them. This CDR3 has 13 amino acids. The CDR3 sequence: CASSHREEDTQYF. The CDR3 region has the DNA TGTGCCAGCAGCCACCGAGAGGAGGATACGCAGTATTTT.

This clonotype was observed a handful of times. The chain carries TRBV5-1 and TRBJ1-1; D perhaps matches TRBD1 (6 bases). Germline V gene data show CDR1 as SGHRS and CDR2 as YFSETQ. This CDR3 comprises 15 residues. V gave up 4 bases and J gave up 1 base, with 14 bases separating them. This CDR3 reads CASSNADRGNTEAFF. Here the CDR3 DNA reads TGCGCCAGCAGCAATGCGGACAGAGGGAACACTGAAGCTTTCTTT. The whole variable domain, filled in from reference TRBV5-1 and TRBJ1-1, reads KAGVTQTPRYLIKTRGQQVTLSCSPISGHRSVSWYQQTPGQGLQFLFEYFSETQRNKGNFPGRFSGRQFSNSRSEMNVSTLELGDSALYLCASSNADRGNTEAFFGQGTRLTVV.

This sequence joins TRBV25-1 and TRBJ1-1; tentative D call: TRBD1 (5 bases). CDR1 is MGHDK and CDR2 is SYGVNS in the germline V gene. CDR3 length equals 14 residues. Trimming left V 2 bases short and J 4 bases short, with 11 bases between. CDR3 DNA: TGTGCCAGCAGTGAAGCGTTGGGGGGCACTGAAGCTTTCTTT. This sequence encodes CASSEALGGTEAFF.

In the case of this clonotype: A junction boundary mismatches the germline segment, possibly from a read error. The chain recombines TRBV20-1 with TRBJ1-4, with 7 nucleotides matching TRBD1. Germline CDR1 reads DFQATT; CDR2 reads SNEGSKA (reference sequence). CDR3 length: 15 residues. The CDR3 DNA is TGCAGTGCCTACTGGACAGGTGCAACTAATGGAAAACTGTTTTTT. The encoded protein is CSAYWTGATNGKLFF.

This clonotype has just a few counts. The CDR3 protein is CASSARVMNTEAFF. In DNA, the CDR3 is TGTGCCAGCAGCGCCAGGGTCATGAACACTGAAGCTTTCTTT. The J gene is TRBJ1-1, the V gene TRBV9; weak D call: TRBD1 (5 bases). Trimming removed 3 bases from V and 0 bases from J, with 9 bases in between. This CDR3 is built from 14 residues. Germline CDR1 is SGDLS and CDR2 is YYNGEE. The full variable domain, its missing parts supplied by reference TRBV9 and TRBJ1-1, is DSGVTQTPKHLITATGQRVTLRCSPRSGDLSVYWYQQSLDQGLQFLIQYYNGEERAKGNILERFSAQQFPDLHSELNLSSLELGDSALYFCASSARVMNTEAFFGQGTRLTVV.

The CDR3 is CSASGQLSSYNEQFF. CDR3 DNA: TGCAGTGCTAGTGGACAGTTGAGCTCCTACAATGAGCAGTTCTTC. This chain connects TRBV20-1 to TRBJ2-1; D is perhaps TRBD1 (6 bases). The germline V and J ends were trimmed by 3 bases and 0 bases, with 12 bases remaining between them. Germline-derived CDR1 and CDR2 are DFQATT and SNEGSKA (reference sequence). The CDR3 consists of 15 residues.

A few counts support this clonotype. The V and J genes are TRBV18 and TRBJ1-5, with 9 bases identical to TRBD1. V was clipped by 3 bases and J by 2 bases; unmatched bases: 8. CDR1 and CDR2 (germline): KGHSH, LQKENI. This CDR3 contains 17 residues. The CDR3: CASSPAGQGMGNQPQHF. The CDR3 DNA sequence: TGTGCCAGCTCACCGGCGGGACAGGGAATGGGCAATCAGCCCCAGCATTTT.

The genes are TRBV18 and TRBJ2-3; 10 bases map to TRBD1. V gave up 3 bases and J gave up 2 bases; unmatched junction bases: 8. Germline assignment: CDR1 KGHSH and CDR2 LQKENI. This CDR3 region has 17 residues. The CDR3: CASSPNAGTGDTDTQYF. As DNA, the CDR3 is TGTGCCAGCTCACCGAATGCCGGGACAGGGGACACAGATACGCAGTATTTT. The full variable domain, rest sourced from reference TRBV18 and TRBJ2-3, is NAGVMQNPRHLVRRRGQEARLRCSPMKGHSHVYWYRQLPEEGLKFMVYLQKENIIDESGMPKERFSAEFPKEGPSILRIQQVVRGDSAAYFCASSPNAGTGDTDTQYFGPGTRLTVL.

Only a few counts were recorded for this clonotype. The junction shows a germline mismatch at one end, possibly a read error. J is TRBJ1-5 and V is TRBV12-3 or TRBV12-4; maybe TRBD1 (5 bases). This CDR3 spans 14 amino acids. The CDR3: CASSLGTPNQPQHF. The CDR3 DNA is TGTGCCAGCAGCTTAGGGACCCCCAATCAGCCCCAGCATTTT.

The chain has TRBV20-1 and TRBJ2-1, with TRBD2 matching over 12 bases. V lost 4 bases, J lost 5 bases, and 6 bases stayed unmatched. CDR3 size: 15 residues. Germline loops: CDR1 DFQATT, CDR2 SNEGSKA (reference sequence). For the CDR3, the DNA is TGCAGTGCTACCGGACTAGCGGGAATCAACAATGAGCAGTTCTTC. Translating it yields CSATGLAGINNEQFF.

The sample holds a few counts of this clonotype. The V gene is TRBV4-1, the J gene TRBJ2-1; the D is unclear. Germline-derived CDR1 and CDR2 are MGHRA and YSYEKL. Trimming shortened V by 6 bases and J by 5 bases, and 20 bases separated the two germline ends. The CDR3 runs to 16 residues. The CDR3 here is CASSRKPGVQNNEQFF. DNA of the CDR3: TGCGCCAGCAGTCGTAAACCGGGCGTCCAGAACAATGAGCAGTTCTTC.

The genes are TRBV18 and TRBJ2-7; 9 positions agree with TRBD1. The V gene's germline CDR1 is KGHSH and CDR2 LQKENI. This CDR3 contains 14 residues. The V and J ends lost 0 bases and 10 bases, in that order; junction bases with no gene match: 7. CDR3 in amino acids: CASSPPVNRGPQYF. The CDR3 DNA is TGTGCCAGCTCACCACCGGTAAACAGGGGGCCTCAGTACTTC.

This clonotype was observed a handful of times. DNA for the CDR3: TGCGCCAGCAGCTTTCTCGGGACAGCTAACTATGGCTACACCTTC. This sequence encodes CASSFLGTANYGYTF. The chain links TRBV5-1 to TRBJ1-2; 7 bases align to TRBD1. The V gene's germline CDR1 is SGHRS and CDR2 YFSETQ. V gave up 2 bases and J gave up 0 bases; unmatched junction bases: 4. CDR3 length: 15 residues.